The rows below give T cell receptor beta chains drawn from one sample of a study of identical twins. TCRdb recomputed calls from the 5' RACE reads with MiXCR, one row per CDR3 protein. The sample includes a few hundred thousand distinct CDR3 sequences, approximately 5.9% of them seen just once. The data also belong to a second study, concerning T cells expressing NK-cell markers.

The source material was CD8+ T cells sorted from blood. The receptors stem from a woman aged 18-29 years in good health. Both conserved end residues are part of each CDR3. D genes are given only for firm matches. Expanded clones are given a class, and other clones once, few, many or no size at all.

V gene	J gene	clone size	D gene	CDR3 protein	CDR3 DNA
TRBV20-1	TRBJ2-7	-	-	CSASDSYSYEQYF	TGCAGTGCATCCGACAGCTACTCCTACGAGCAGTACTTC
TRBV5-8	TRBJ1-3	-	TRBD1	CASSYRDSSGNTIYF	TGTGCCAGCAGCTACCGGGACAGTTCTGGAAACACCATATATTTT
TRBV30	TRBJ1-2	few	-	CAWSPGERHDYGYTF	TGTGCCTGGAGTCCAGGGGAGAGACATGACTATGGCTACACCTTC
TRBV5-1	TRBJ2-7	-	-	CASSSLGYDYEQYF	TGCGCCAGCAGCTCACTAGGTTACGACTACGAGCAGTACTTC
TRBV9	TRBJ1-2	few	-	CASTGGRVYGYTF	TGTGCCAGTACCGGGGGGAGGGTTTATGGCTACACCTTC
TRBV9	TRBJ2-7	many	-	CASSVSPDEQYF	TGTGCCAGCAGCGTGAGTCCCGACGAGCAGTACTTC
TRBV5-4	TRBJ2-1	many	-	CASRTENYNEQFF	TGTGCCAGCAGGACCGAGAACTACAATGAGCAGTTCTTC
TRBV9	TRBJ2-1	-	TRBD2	CASSPTSGGVNEQFF	TGTGCCAGCAGCCCGACTAGCGGGGGGGTAAATGAGCAGTTCTTC
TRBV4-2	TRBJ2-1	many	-	CASSQEQAPNEQFF	TGTGCCAGCAGCCAAGAGCAGGCACCCAATGAGCAGTTCTTC
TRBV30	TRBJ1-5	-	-	CAWSPRDLRGPQHF	TGTGCCTGGAGTCCTCGGGACCTTCGTGGGCCCCAGCATTTT
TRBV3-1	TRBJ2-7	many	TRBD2	CASSPGLGPYEQYF	TGTGCCAGCAGCCCTGGACTAGGACCCTACGAGCAGTACTTC
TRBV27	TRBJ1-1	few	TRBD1	CASSLLGDRFTEAFF	TGTGCCAGCAGTTTATTAGGGGACAGGTTCACTGAAGCTTTCTTT
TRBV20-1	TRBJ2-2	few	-	CSARDRARFELFF	TGCAGTGCTAGAGATCGGGCTCGGTTTGAGCTGTTTTTT
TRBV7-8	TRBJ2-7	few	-	CASTPTIGGYEQYF	TGTGCCAGCACCCCCACAATAGGCGGCTACGAGCAGTACTTC
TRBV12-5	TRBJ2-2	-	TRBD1	CASGLWPGGRTGELFF	TGTGCTAGTGGTTTGTGGCCAGGGGGTCGTACCGGGGAGCTGTTTTTT
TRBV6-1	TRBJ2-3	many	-	CASSTPLAGTDTQYF	TGTGCCAGCAGTACACCCCTCGCGGGCACAGATACGCAGTATTTT
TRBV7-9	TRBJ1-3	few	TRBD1	CASSPGDRGRNTIYF	TGTGCCAGCAGCCCCGGGGACAGGGGAAGAAACACCATATATTTT
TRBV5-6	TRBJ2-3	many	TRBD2	CASSLELAGDTDTQYF	TGTGCCAGCAGCTTGGAGTTAGCGGGGGACACAGATACGCAGTATTTT